This T cell receptor (beta chain) was captured in a study of T-cell reconstitution after alpha-beta-depleted transplantation in children. CDR1 and CDR2 from the germline V gene are SGHRS and YFSETQ. The CDR3 loop spans 12 amino acids. V was trimmed by 2 bases and J by 5 bases, leaving 5 bases between them. This clonotype was seen only a few times. Its antigen is undetermined. As it was prepared, the TCRbeta library received unique molecular identifiers. Each CDR3 protein is one row after TCRdb ran MiXCR on the PCR reads. The repertoire holds fewer than 750,000 distinct CDR3 sequences, with roughly 27% as singletons. Findings and limits, study-wide: At the one-year point after transplant, T-cell counts and TCRbeta diversity were found to come mostly from T cells that had been newly produced. Several hundred expanded graft clones reportedly were the source of alpha-beta T cells about two months after transplant.

The TCR sequence derives from a boy younger than two with Wiskott-Aldrich syndrome, due to receive a stem cell transplant. This material consisted of PBMCs, taken before TCRalphabeta/CD19-depleted stem cell transplant. The J gene is TRBJ2-1, the V gene TRBV5-1, with D unresolved. DNA for the CDR3: TGCGCCAGCAGCTTTGGGAACAATGAGCAGTTCTTC. It codes for CASSFGNNEQFF.